This T cell receptor beta chain is drawn from a study of blood T cell repertoires in COVID-19. CDR1 KGHSH and CDR2 LQKENI come from the germline V gene. The ends lost 3 bases at V and 6 bases at J; junction bases unmatched: 11. The CDR3 is 17 amino acids. Source study methods: Nucleated cell number was recorded as an estimate derived from reference gene primer amplification. Sequencing was performed with immunoSEQ multiplex PCR; in TCRdb, only in-frame clones are kept and a portion is missing. V and J calls and clone size are as listed in that table; D and trimming were resolved from the DNA. The data contain tens of thousands of clones, nearly 90% of them seen just once; the ten biggest clones take up 9% to 9.5%.

Input material: peripheral blood. The chain combines TRBV18 with TRBJ2-2; 9 bases match TRBD1. This TCR was recovered from a human donor in a cohort sampled during active COVID-19. The CDR3 region is CASSPQMLTGGSGELFF. CDR3 nucleotide sequence: TGTGCCAGCTCACCCCAAATGCTGACAGGGGGGTCCGGGGAGCTGTTTTTT. The full variable domain, rest sourced from reference TRBV18 and TRBJ2-2, is NAGVMQNPRHLVRRRGQEARLRCSPMKGHSHVYWYRQLPEEGLKFMVYLQKENIIDESGMPKERFSAEFPKEGPSILRIQQVVRGDSAAYFCASSPQMLTGGSGELFFGEGSRLTVL.